The T cell receptor (beta chain) described here comes from a study of blood T cell repertoires in COVID-19. Overall study: Collection of acute and convalescent COVID-19 samples took place in the United States, Italy and Spain. From T cells, B-cell-depleted T cells, or PBMCs came the material, which was cDNA or gDNA.

The CDR3 runs to 15 residues. From germline, CDR1 is SGDLS and CDR2 YYNGEE. To note about this clone: One end of the junction is discordant with germline, which a read error may explain.

Original data processing: Reference gene primer amplification yielded estimated nucleated cell counts. Sequenced by immunoSEQ multiplex PCR; TCRdb stores in-frame clones only, minus some. V, J and clone size are those of that table, while D and trimming were read from the DNA. The data contain 95,000 to 150,000 clones, around 86% of them singletons. The rearrangement links TRBV9 to TRBJ2-1, with D uncertain. The sequence was obtained from a man in his forties with acute or convalescent COVID-19. The sequenced material came from peripheral blood. The CDR3 DNA reads TGTGCCAGCAGAGTAGGAGCGAGCTCCTACAATGAGCAGTTCTTC. Residues: CASRVGASSYNEQFF.